The entry that follows covers one T cell receptor beta chain sequence. This entry belongs to a study of technical replicates of blood from a few donors. V dropped 7 bases and J dropped 8; count of bases not matched to a gene: 7. The CDR3 spans 13 residues. Germline assignment: CDR1 MGHDK and CDR2 SYGVNS. Sequenced by immunoSEQ multiplex PCR; TCRdb stores in-frame clones only, minus some. In the table there are 75,000 to 90,000 clones, 85% to 95% of which are singletons. Sequencing was performed on T cells isolated from PBMCs. This sequence originates from a human donor in good health. The rearrangement links TRBV25-1 to TRBJ1-3, with 8 bases fitting TRBD1. The CDR3 coding sequence is TGTGCCAGCACGGACAGGGTGCGGGACACCATATATTTT. Its protein is CASTDRVRDTIYF.